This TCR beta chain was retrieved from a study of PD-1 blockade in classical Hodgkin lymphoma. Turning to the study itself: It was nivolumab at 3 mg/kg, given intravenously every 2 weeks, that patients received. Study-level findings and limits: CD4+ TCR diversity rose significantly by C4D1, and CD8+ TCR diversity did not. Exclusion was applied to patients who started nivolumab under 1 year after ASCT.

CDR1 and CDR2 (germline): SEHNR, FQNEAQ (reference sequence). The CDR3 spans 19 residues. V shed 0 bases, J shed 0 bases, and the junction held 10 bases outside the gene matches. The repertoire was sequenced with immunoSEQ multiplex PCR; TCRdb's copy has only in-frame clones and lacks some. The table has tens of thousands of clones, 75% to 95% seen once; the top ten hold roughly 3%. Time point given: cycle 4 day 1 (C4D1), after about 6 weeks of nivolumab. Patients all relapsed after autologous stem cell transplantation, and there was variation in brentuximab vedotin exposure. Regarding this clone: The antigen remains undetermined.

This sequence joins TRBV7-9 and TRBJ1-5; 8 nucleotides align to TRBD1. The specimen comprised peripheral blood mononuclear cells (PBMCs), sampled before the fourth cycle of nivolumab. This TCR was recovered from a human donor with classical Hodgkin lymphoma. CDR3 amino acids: CASSLAAAGGYYSNQPQHF. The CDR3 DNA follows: TGTGCCAGCAGCTTAGCAGCGGCAGGGGGCTACTATAGCAATCAGCCCCAGCATTTT.